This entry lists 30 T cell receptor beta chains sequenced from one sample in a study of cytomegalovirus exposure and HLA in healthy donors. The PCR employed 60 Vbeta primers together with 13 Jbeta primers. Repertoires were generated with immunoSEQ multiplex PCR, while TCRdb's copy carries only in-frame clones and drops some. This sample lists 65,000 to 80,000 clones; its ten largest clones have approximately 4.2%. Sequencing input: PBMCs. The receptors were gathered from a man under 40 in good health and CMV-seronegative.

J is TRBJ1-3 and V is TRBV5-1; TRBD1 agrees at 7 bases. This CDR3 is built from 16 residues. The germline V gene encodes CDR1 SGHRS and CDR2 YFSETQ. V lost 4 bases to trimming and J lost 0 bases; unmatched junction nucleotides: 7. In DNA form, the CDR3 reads TGCGCCAGCAGCCGGGACAGCCCTATCTCTGGAAACACCATATATTTT. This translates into CASSRDSPISGNTIYF. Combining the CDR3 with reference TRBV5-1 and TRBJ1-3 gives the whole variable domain KAGVTQTPRYLIKTRGQQVTLSCSPISGHRSVSWYQQTPGQGLQFLFEYFSETQRNKGNFPGRFSGRQFSNSRSEMNVSTLELGDSALYLCASSRDSPISGNTIYFGEGSWLTVV.

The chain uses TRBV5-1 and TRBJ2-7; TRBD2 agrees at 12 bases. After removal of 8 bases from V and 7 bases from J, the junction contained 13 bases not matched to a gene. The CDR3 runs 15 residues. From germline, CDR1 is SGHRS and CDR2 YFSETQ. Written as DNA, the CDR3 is TGCGCCAGTCGACCCCTGACTAGCGGGAGCCCAGAGCAGTACTTC. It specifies CASRPLTSGSPEQYF.

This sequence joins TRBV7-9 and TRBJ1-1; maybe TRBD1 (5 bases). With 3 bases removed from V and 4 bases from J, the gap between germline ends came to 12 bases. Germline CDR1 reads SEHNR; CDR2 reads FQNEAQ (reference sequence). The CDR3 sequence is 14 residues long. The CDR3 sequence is CASSLWGDGTEAFF. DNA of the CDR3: TGTGCCAGCAGCTTGTGGGGCGACGGCACTGAAGCTTTCTTT.

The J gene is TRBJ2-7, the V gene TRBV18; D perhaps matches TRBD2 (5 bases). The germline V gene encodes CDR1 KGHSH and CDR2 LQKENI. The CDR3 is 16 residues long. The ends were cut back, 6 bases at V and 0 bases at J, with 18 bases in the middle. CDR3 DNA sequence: TGTGCCAGCTCCCCCGGGGTTGGGAGTAGCTCCTACGAGCAGTACTTC. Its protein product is CASSPGVGSSSYEQYF. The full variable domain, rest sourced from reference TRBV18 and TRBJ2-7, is NAGVMQNPRHLVRRRGQEARLRCSPMKGHSHVYWYRQLPEEGLKFMVYLQKENIIDESGMPKERFSAEFPKEGPSILRIQQVVRGDSAAYFCASSPGVGSSSYEQYFGPGTRLTVT.

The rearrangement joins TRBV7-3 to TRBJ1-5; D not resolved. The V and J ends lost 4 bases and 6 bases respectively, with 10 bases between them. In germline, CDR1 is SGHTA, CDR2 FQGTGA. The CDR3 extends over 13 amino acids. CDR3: CASSSRFGQPQHF. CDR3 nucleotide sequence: TGTGCCAGCAGCTCACGGTTCGGTCAGCCCCAGCATTTT.

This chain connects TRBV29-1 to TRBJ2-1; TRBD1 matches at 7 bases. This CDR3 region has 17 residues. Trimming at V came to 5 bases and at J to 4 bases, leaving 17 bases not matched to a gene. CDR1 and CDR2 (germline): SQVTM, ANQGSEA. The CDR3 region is CSVSGVSGTVRYNEQFF. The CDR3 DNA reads TGCAGCGTTTCTGGGGTTAGTGGGACAGTTCGATACAATGAGCAGTTCTTC.

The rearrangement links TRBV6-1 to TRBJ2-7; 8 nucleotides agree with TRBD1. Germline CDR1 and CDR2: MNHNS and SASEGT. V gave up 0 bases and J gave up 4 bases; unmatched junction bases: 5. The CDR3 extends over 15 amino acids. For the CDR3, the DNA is TGTGCCAGCAGTGAAGCAGCAGGGGGCCATTACGAGCAGTACTTC. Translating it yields CASSEAAGGHYEQYF.

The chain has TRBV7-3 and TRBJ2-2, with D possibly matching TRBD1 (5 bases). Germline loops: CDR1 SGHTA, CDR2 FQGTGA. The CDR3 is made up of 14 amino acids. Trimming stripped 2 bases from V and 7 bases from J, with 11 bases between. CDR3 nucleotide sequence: TGTGCCAGCAGCTTAGCCAGGGCTGGCGGGGAGCTGTTTTTT. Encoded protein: CASSLARAGGELFF.

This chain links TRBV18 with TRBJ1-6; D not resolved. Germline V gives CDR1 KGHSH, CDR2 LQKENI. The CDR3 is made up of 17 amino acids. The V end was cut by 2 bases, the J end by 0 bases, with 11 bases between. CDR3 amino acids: CASSPSILSSYNSPLHF. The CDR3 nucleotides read TGTGCCAGCTCACCATCGATCCTAAGCTCCTATAATTCACCCCTCCACTTT.

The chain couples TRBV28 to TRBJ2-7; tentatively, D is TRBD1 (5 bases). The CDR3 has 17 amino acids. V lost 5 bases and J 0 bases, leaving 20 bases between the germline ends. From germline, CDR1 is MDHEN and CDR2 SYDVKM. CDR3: CASSGPRSTVPSYEQYF. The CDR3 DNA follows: TGTGCCAGCAGTGGGCCTAGATCGACAGTACCCTCCTACGAGCAGTACTTC.

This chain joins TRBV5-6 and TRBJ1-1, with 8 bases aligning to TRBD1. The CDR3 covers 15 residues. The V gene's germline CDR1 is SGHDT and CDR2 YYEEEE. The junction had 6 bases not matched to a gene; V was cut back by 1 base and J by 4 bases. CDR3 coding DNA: TGTGCCAGCAGCTTGTTCCGGGACAGGTTCACTGAAGCTTTCTTT. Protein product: CASSLFRDRFTEAFF.

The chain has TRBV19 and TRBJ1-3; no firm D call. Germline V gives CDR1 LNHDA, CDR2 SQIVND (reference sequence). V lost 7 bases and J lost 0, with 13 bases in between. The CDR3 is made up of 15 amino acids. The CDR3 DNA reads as TGTGCCAGTACCCCCAGGATCACCTCTGGAAACACCATATATTTT. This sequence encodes CASTPRITSGNTIYF.

CDR3 amino acids: CASSVRLAGGPGDTQYF. The DNA of the CDR3 is TGTGCCAGCAGCGTGAGACTAGCGGGGGGGCCGGGAGATACGCAGTATTTT. V and J are TRBV9 and TRBJ2-3, with TRBD2 identical over 14 bases. Per the germline V gene, CDR1 is SGDLS and CDR2 is YYNGEE. V shed 2 bases, J shed 5 bases, and the junction held 7 bases outside the gene matches. The CDR3 is made up of 17 amino acids.

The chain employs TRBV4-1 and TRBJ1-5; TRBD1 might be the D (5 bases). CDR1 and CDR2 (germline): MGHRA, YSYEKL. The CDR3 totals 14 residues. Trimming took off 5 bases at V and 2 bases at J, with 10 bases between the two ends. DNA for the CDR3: TGCGCCAGCAGCAGGGGTCTGCGCAATCAGCCCCAGCATTTT. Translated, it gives CASSRGLRNQPQHF.

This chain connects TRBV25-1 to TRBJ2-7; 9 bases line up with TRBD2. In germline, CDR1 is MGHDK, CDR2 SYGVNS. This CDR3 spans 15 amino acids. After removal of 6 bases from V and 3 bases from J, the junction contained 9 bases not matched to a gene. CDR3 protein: CASRDLAGRSYEQYF. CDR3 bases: TGTGCCAGCAGGGACCTAGCGGGAAGGAGCTACGAGCAGTACTTC.

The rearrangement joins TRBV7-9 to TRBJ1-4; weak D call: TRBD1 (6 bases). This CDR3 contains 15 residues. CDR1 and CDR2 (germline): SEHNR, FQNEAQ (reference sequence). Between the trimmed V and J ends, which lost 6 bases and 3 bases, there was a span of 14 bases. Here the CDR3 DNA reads TGTGCCAGCAGTCCCACAGGGTGGGCTAATGAAAAACTGTTTTTT. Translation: CASSPTGWANEKLFF.

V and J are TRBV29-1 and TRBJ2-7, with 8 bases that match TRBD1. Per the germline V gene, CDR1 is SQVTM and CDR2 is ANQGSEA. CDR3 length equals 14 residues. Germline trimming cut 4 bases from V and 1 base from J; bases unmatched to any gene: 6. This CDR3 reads CSVGGRTGSYEQYF. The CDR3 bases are TGCAGCGTTGGGGGCAGGACAGGGTCCTACGAGCAGTACTTC.

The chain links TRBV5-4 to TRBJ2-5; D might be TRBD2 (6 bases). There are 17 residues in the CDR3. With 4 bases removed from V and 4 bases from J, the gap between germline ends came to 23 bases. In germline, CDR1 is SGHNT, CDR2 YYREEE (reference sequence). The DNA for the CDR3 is TGTGCCAGCAGCCCCGGTGGTAGCGGAGGGTCCCCAGAGACCCAGTACTTC. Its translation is CASSPGGSGGSPETQYF.

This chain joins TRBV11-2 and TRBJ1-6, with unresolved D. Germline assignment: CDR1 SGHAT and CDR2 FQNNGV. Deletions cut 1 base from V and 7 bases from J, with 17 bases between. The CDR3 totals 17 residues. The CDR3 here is CASSLVAADVRNSPLHF. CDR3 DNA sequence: TGTGCCAGCAGCTTAGTCGCGGCTGATGTAAGGAATTCACCCCTCCACTTT. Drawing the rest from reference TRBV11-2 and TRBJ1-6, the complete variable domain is EAGVAQSPRYKIIEKRQSVAFWCNPISGHATLYWYQQILGQGPKLLIQFQNNGVVDDSQLPKDRFSAERLKGVDSTLKIQPAKLEDSAVYLCASSLVAADVRNSPLHFGNGTRLTVT.

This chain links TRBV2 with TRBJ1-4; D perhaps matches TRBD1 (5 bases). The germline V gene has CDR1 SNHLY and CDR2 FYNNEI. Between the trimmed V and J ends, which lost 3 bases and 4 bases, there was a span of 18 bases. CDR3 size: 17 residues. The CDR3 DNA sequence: TGTGCCAGCAGTGATGCGGCGGGGCTGGGTTTTAATGAAAAACTGTTTTTT. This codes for CASSDAAGLGFNEKLFF.

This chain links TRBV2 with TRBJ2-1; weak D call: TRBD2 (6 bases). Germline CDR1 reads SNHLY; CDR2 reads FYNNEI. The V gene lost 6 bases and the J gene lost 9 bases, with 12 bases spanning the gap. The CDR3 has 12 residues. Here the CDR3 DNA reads TGTGCCAGCAGCCAGACTAGAACTGAGCAGTTCTTC. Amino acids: CASSQTRTEQFF.

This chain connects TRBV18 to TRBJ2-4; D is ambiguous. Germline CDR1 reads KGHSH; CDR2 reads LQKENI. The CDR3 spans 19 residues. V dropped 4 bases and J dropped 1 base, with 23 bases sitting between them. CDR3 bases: TGTGCCAGCTCACTACTACCCCCCGGGTCCCCCTCGGCCAAAAACATTCAGTACTTC. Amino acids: CASSLLPPGSPSAKNIQYF. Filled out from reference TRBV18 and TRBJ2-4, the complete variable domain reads NAGVMQNPRHLVRRRGQEARLRCSPMKGHSHVYWYRQLPEEGLKFMVYLQKENIIDESGMPKERFSAEFPKEGPSILRIQQVVRGDSAAYFCASSLLPPGSPSAKNIQYFGAGTRLSVL.

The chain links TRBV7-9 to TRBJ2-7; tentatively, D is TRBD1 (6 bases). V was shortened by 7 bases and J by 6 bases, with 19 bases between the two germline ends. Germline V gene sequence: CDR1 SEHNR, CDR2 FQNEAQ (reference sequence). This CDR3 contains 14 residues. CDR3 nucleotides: TGTGCCAGCACCGAAATCGGGACAACCGGCGAGCAGTACTTC. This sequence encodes CASTEIGTTGEQYF.

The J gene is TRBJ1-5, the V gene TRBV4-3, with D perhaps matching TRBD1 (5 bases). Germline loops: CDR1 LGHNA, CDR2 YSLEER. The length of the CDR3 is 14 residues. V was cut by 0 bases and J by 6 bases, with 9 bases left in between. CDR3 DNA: TGCGCCAGCAGCCAAGATGCGGGGACTCAGCCCCAGCATTTT. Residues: CASSQDAGTQPQHF.

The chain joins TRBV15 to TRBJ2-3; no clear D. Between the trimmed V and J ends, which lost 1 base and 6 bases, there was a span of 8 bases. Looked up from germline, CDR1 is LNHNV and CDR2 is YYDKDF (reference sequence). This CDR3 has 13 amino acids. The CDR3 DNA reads TGTGCCACCAGCAGAGGGCAGTCTGATACGCAGTATTTT. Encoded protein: CATSRGQSDTQYF.

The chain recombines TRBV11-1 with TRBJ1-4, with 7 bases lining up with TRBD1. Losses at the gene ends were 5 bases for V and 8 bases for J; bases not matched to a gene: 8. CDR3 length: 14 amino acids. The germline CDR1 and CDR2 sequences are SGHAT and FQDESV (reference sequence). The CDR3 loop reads CASSPTGDEEKLFF. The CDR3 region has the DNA TGTGCCAGCAGCCCTACAGGGGACGAAGAAAAACTGTTTTTT.

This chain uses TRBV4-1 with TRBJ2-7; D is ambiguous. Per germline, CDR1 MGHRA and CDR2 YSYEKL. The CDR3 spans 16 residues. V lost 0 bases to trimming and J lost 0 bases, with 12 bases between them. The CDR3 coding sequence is TGCGCCAGCAGCCAAGAACCCCACCGTAGCTCCTACGAGCAGTACTTC. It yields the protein CASSQEPHRSSYEQYF.

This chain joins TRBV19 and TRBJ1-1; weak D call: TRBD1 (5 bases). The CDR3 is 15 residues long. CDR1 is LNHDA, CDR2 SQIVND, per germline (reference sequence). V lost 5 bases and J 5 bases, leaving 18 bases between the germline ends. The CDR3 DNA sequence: TGTGCCAGTAGTCACCGACAGACCCCGGTGACTGAAGCTTTCTTT. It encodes CASSHRQTPVTEAFF.

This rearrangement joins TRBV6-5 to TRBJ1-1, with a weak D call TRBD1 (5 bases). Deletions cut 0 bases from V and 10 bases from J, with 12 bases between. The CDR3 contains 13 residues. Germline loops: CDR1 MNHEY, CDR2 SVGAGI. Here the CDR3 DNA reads TGTGCCAGCAGTTACTCGATCGTCGGGGGAGCTTTCTTT. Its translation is CASSYSIVGGAFF.

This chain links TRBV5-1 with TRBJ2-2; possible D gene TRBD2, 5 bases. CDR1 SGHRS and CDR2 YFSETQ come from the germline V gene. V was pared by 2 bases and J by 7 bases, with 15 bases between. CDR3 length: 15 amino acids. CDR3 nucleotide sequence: TGCGCCAGCAGCTTATCCTTCCCGGGATTCGGGGAGCTGTTTTTT. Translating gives CASSLSFPGFGELFF.